The entry below gives a single T cell receptor beta chain sequence along with its context. This record belongs to a study of blood T cell repertoires in COVID-19. The overall study: COVID-19 samples from acute and convalescent phases originated in the United States, Italy and Spain. T cells, B-cell-depleted T cells, or PBMCs provided the cDNA or gDNA that served as material.

How the authors handled the data: Counts of nucleated cells, estimated from reference gene primer amplification, were obtained. Only in-frame clones appear in the TCRdb table, and some are missing; sequencing was by immunoSEQ multiplex PCR. V, J and clone size are those of that table, while D and trimming were read from the DNA. The sample lists roughly 100,000 clones, about 80% occurring once. What was sequenced was peripheral blood. This TCR derives from a man in his sixties or seventies with acute or convalescent COVID-19.

CDR3 sequence (DNA): TGTGCCACCACTACCGGGACAGGGGGTGACACCTACGAGCAGTACTTC. It yields the protein CATTTGTGGDTYEQYF. This chain joins TRBV2 and TRBJ2-7, with TRBD1 identical over 11 bases. J lost 2 bases, V lost 10 bases, and 13 bases had no gene match. CDR1 SNHLY and CDR2 FYNNEI come from the germline V gene. The CDR3 is made up of 16 amino acids.